These 31 T cell receptor beta chains came from one sample sequenced in a study of shared T cell receptors in the human thymus. Clones were sequenced by immunoSEQ multiplex PCR, and TCRdb holds only the in-frame ones, with some missing. The repertoire holds about 380,000 clones, with around 95% as singletons. The sequenced sample consisted of thymocytes. The source of these receptors is a human donor.

This chain links TRBV5-6 with TRBJ1-4; D is unresolved. Germline V gives CDR1 SGHDT, CDR2 YYEEEE. The ends were cut back, 0 bases at V and 8 bases at J, with 14 bases in the middle. There are 15 residues in the CDR3. The CDR3 nucleotides are TGTGCCAGCAGCTTGGAACACTCCCTAAGGGAAAAACTGTTTTTT. Translating it yields CASSLEHSLREKLFF.

The chain employs TRBV28 and TRBJ2-1; a possible D gene is TRBD2 (6 bases). The V gene lost 8 bases and the J gene lost 2 bases, with 16 bases spanning the gap. CDR3 length: 15 amino acids. Germline V CDR1 and CDR2: MDHEN, SYDVKM. For the CDR3, the DNA is TGTGCCAGCGGACGTCGGCGGGACCCCTACAATGAGCAGTTCTTC. It specifies CASGRRRDPYNEQFF.

The chain has TRBV6-1 and TRBJ1-4; TRBD1 matches at 7 bases. Germline V CDR1 and CDR2: MNHNS, SASEGT. The CDR3 consists of 17 residues. The junction had 11 bases not matched to a gene; V was cut back by 2 bases and J by 5 bases. CDR3 nucleotides: TGTGCCAGCAGTGAACCCTCGGAGACAGGGTCAAATGAAAAACTGTTTTTT. The encoded protein is CASSEPSETGSNEKLFF.

The rearrangement links TRBV28 to TRBJ2-7, with 7 bases fitting TRBD2. The junction had 14 bases not matched to a gene; V was cut back by 6 bases and J by 3 bases. The CDR3 length is 16 residues. The germline V gene encodes CDR1 MDHEN and CDR2 SYDVKM. CDR3 sequence reads: CASRGRGGGEGYEQYF. CDR3 bases: TGTGCCAGCAGGGGAAGGGGCGGGGGAGAGGGCTACGAGCAGTACTTC.

The chain is built from TRBV4-3 and TRBJ1-5; D is undetermined. This CDR3 region has 15 residues. Trimming took 0 bases from V and 7 from J, leaving 13 bases between them. Germline CDR1 reads LGHNA; CDR2 reads YSLEER. The CDR3 sequence: CASSQDEVSRQPQHF. DNA of the CDR3: TGCGCCAGCAGCCAAGATGAGGTCTCACGACAGCCCCAGCATTTT.

This clone was counted once. V gene TRBV27 combines with J gene TRBJ2-5; TRBD2 might be the D (6 bases). Trimming stripped 7 bases from V and 1 base from J, with 25 bases between. Germline values: CDR1 MNHEY, CDR2 SMNVEV (reference sequence). The CDR3 sequence is 18 residues long. CDR3 residues: CASKGQGGGRFPQETQYF. CDR3 bases: TGTGCCAGCAAGGGGCAGGGAGGTGGACGGTTCCCCCAAGAGACCCAGTACTTC.

The gene calls are TRBV19 and TRBJ1-2; D unresolved. CDR3 length: 13 amino acids. The germline V and J ends were trimmed by 4 bases and 2 bases, with 8 bases remaining between them. The V gene's germline CDR1 is LNHDA and CDR2 SQIVND (reference sequence). In nucleotides, the CDR3 is TGTGCCAGTAGTAGGGAGCGCAACTATGGCTACACCTTC. As protein: CASSRERNYGYTF. Using reference TRBV19 and TRBJ1-2 for the parts outside the CDR3, the full variable domain is DGGITQSPKYLFRKEGQNVTLSCEQNLNHDAMYWYRQDPGQGLRLIYYSQIVNDFQKGDIAEGYSVSREKKESFPLTVTSAQKNPTAFYLCASSRERNYGYTFGSGTRLTVV.

The chain is built from TRBV29-1 and TRBJ2-7, with 10 bases that match TRBD1. The CDR3 length is 16 residues. V dropped 6 bases and J dropped 0; count of bases not matched to a gene: 11. Per germline, CDR1 SQVTM and CDR2 ANQGSEA. The CDR3 sequence: CSVDSGTGENSYEQYF. As DNA, the CDR3 is TGCAGCGTCGATTCCGGGACAGGGGAGAACTCCTACGAGCAGTACTTC.

This clone was recorded only once. V is TRBV6-4 and J is TRBJ2-2; weak D call: TRBD2 (6 bases). The CDR3 extends over 12 amino acids. Germline CDR1 and CDR2: MRHNA and SNTAGT. Between the trimmed V and J ends, which lost 6 bases and 11 bases, there was a span of 13 bases. CDR3 residues: CASSETSLELFF. The CDR3 DNA reads as TGTGCCAGCAGCGAGACTAGTCTCGAGCTGTTTTTT.

V and J are TRBV27 and TRBJ1-6; the match to TRBD1 covers 7 bases. The CDR3 contains 17 residues. Germline-derived CDR1 and CDR2 are MNHEY and SMNVEV (reference sequence). J was trimmed by 3 bases and V by 5 bases; bases with no gene match: 10. The chain's CDR3 is CASSNRAGDSYNSPLHF. The DNA for the CDR3 is TGTGCCAGCAGTAACCGGGCTGGGGACAGCTATAATTCACCCCTCCACTTT.

V usage is TRBV7-3 and J usage is TRBJ1-1; D may be TRBD1 (5 bases). The CDR3 sequence is 14 residues long. CDR1 SGHTA and CDR2 FQGTGA come from the germline V gene. Trimming stripped 2 bases from V and 0 bases from J, with 7 bases between. CDR3 in DNA: TGTGCCAGCAGCTTATCAGGGCTGAACACTGAAGCTTTCTTT. As protein: CASSLSGLNTEAFF.

The J gene is TRBJ1-1, the V gene TRBV5-4; the D gene is possibly TRBD1 (6 bases). CDR3 length equals 16 residues. Germline values: CDR1 SGHNT, CDR2 YYREEE (reference sequence). The germline V and J ends were trimmed by 4 bases and 0 bases, with 16 bases remaining between them. CDR3 DNA sequence: TGTGCCAGCAGCCAGGACTGGGGGGCAGTGAACACTGAAGCTTTCTTT. Translated, it gives CASSQDWGAVNTEAFF.

This clone was seen a few times. V usage is TRBV19 and J usage is TRBJ1-1; D gene ambiguous. V lost 0 bases and J 2 bases, leaving 19 bases between the germline ends. Germline CDR1 reads LNHDA; CDR2 reads SQIVND (reference sequence). CDR3 length equals 18 residues. The CDR3 DNA reads as TGTGCCAGTAGTATAGATCGGTCCCTTCGGACGGTAAACACTGAAGCTTTCTTT. Its translation: CASSIDRSLRTVNTEAFF.

This chain links TRBV21-1 with TRBJ1-3. TRBV21-1 is deemed a pseudogene. The length of the CDR3 is 16 residues. This CDR3 is CASSKEWRIPGNTIYF. DNA of the CDR3: TGTGCCAGCAGCAAAGAGTGGAGGATACCTGGAAACACCATATATTTT.

The chain uses TRBV5-5 and TRBJ2-5; no firm D call. CDR1 is SGHKS, CDR2 YYEKEE, per germline (reference sequence). This CDR3 has 14 residues. The V and J ends lost 0 bases and 5 bases respectively, with 11 bases between them. The DNA of the CDR3 is TGTGCCAGCAGCTTGGAGACTTTCCGGGAGACCCAGTACTTC. The encoded protein is CASSLETFRETQYF.

The chain carries TRBV19 and TRBJ2-5; TRBD2 aligns across 9 bases. Trimming removed 2 bases from V and 1 base from J; junction bases left unmatched: 2. CDR3 size: 15 residues. Germline V gives CDR1 LNHDA, CDR2 SQIVND (reference sequence). This CDR3 is CASSILAGTQETQYF. The CDR3 DNA is TGTGCCAGTAGTATACTAGCGGGAACCCAAGAGACCCAGTACTTC.

The table lists this clone with a count of one. The chain employs TRBV11-2 and TRBJ2-1; 7 bases fit TRBD2. With V trimmed by 1 base and J by 5 bases, 5 bases remained unmatched. Germline CDR1 and CDR2: SGHAT and FQNNGV. The CDR3 spans 15 residues. The DNA for the CDR3 is TGTGCCAGCAGCTTAGTTACTAGCGCGGACAATGAGCAGTTCTTC. Translated, it gives CASSLVTSADNEQFF. The variable domain in full, completed from reference TRBV11-2 and TRBJ2-1, reads EAGVAQSPRYKIIEKRQSVAFWCNPISGHATLYWYQQILGQGPKLLIQFQNNGVVDDSQLPKDRFSAERLKGVDSTLKIQPAKLEDSAVYLCASSLVTSADNEQFFGPGTRLTVL.

Only a few counts were recorded for this clone. The chain recombines TRBV6-6 with TRBJ1-1, with a possible D match to TRBD1 (5 bases). This CDR3 region has 15 residues. Trimming cost V 7 bases and J 0 bases, with 15 bases left between them. CDR1 is MNHNY, CDR2 SVGAGI, per germline (reference sequence). The CDR3 DNA reads as TGTGCCAGCACGGGGCAGGGAATCTTGAACACTGAAGCTTTCTTT. It translates to CASTGQGILNTEAFF.

V usage is TRBV7-2 and J usage is TRBJ1-2; D perhaps matches TRBD1 (6 bases). Germline V gene sequence: CDR1 SGHTA, CDR2 FQGNSA. The CDR3 is 16 amino acids. V was shortened by 0 bases and J by 4 bases, with 15 bases between the two germline ends. The CDR3 sequence is CASSLAGPGEGYGYTF. In DNA form, the CDR3 reads TGTGCCAGCAGCTTAGCAGGGCCAGGGGAAGGCTATGGCTACACCTTC.

J is TRBJ2-7 and V is TRBV6-1; 9 bases are a match to TRBD1. The CDR3 totals 16 residues. Trimming took 3 bases from V and 1 from J; bases not matched to a gene: 7. Germline V gene sequence: CDR1 MNHNS, CDR2 SASEGT. CDR3 nucleotide sequence: TGTGCCAGCAGTGAGCGCCGGGGACAGGGTTCCTACGAGCAGTACTTC. Translating it yields CASSERRGQGSYEQYF.

This chain uses TRBV9 with TRBJ2-1; D may be TRBD1 (6 bases). V shed 4 bases and J shed 8 bases, with 19 bases lying between them. The germline V gene encodes CDR1 SGDLS and CDR2 YYNGEE. This CDR3 region has 15 residues. CDR3 sequence: CASSLGQIPVHEQFF. In DNA form, the CDR3 reads TGTGCCAGCAGCCTAGGACAGATTCCCGTCCATGAGCAGTTCTTC.

The V call is TRBV7-2, the J call TRBJ2-5; a weak D match, TRBD2 (5 bases). Germline V gene sequence: CDR1 SGHTA, CDR2 FQGNSA. V was clipped by 2 bases and J by 5 bases, with 9 bases between them. The CDR3 consists of 13 residues. The CDR3 DNA reads TGTGCCAGCAGCTTATCTGGGGAGGAGACCCAGTACTTC. As protein: CASSLSGEETQYF.

This chain uses TRBV7-2 with TRBJ1-6; D call uncertain. V lost 5 bases and J 0 bases, leaving 5 bases between the germline ends. The CDR3 length is 14 residues. Germline V gene lookup returns CDR1 SGHTA and CDR2 FQGNSA. DNA of the CDR3: TGTGCCAGCAGCCGAGGCTCCTATAATTCACCCCTCCACTTT. This translates into CASSRGSYNSPLHF.

V is TRBV6-1 and J is TRBJ2-5, with TRBD2 matching over 7 bases. The CDR3 length is 14 residues. CDR1 and CDR2 from the germline V gene are MNHNS and SASEGT. The V and J ends lost 2 bases and 6 bases, in that order; junction bases with no gene match: 6. CDR3 in amino acids: CASSESASGQTQYF. Here the CDR3 DNA reads TGTGCCAGCAGTGAATCTGCTAGCGGACAGACCCAGTACTTC.

The V gene is TRBV27, the J gene TRBJ2-1, with a possible D match to TRBD2 (5 bases). This CDR3 is 18 amino acids long. The germline gives CDR1 MNHEY, CDR2 SMNVEV (reference sequence). V was trimmed by 1 base and J by 7 bases, leaving 23 bases between them. CDR3: CASSLFPCSRAPINEQFF. The CDR3 DNA follows: TGTGCCAGCAGTTTATTCCCTTGTTCGCGGGCCCCGATTAATGAGCAGTTCTTC.

The rearrangement uses TRBV9 and TRBJ1-1, with unresolved D. The CDR3 length is 16 residues. V was clipped by 0 bases and J by 2 bases, with 14 bases between them. Germline V gives CDR1 SGDLS, CDR2 YYNGEE. The CDR3 region has the DNA TGTGCCAGCAGCGTAGCTACCCGGGGAGGAAACACTGAAGCTTTCTTT. Encoded protein: CASSVATRGGNTEAFF.

The J gene is TRBJ2-2, the V gene TRBV11-2; possibly TRBD1 for D (6 bases). Per germline, CDR1 SGHAT and CDR2 FQNNGV. V was pared by 1 base and J by 3 bases, with 9 bases between. The CDR3 runs 15 residues. The CDR3 sequence is CASSLVRGYTGELFF. CDR3 sequence (DNA): TGTGCCAGCAGCTTAGTTAGGGGGTACACCGGGGAGCTGTTTTTT.

This clone has just one count. This chain links TRBV30 with TRBJ1-5, with D possibly being TRBD1 (5 bases). Germline values: CDR1 GTSNPN, CDR2 SVGIG (reference sequence). V lost 3 bases and J lost 4, with 13 bases in between. This CDR3 has 14 amino acids. The CDR3 reads CAWSDRDLNQPQHF. The CDR3 region has the DNA TGTGCCTGGAGCGACCGGGACCTAAATCAGCCCCAGCATTTT.

The V gene is TRBV27, the J gene TRBJ2-1, with 9 bases that match TRBD1. V trimming: 1 base; J trimming: 6 bases; junction bases outside the gene matches: 7. This CDR3 contains 16 residues. CDR1 and CDR2 (germline): MNHEY, SMNVEV (reference sequence). CDR3: CASSLLDRGLFNEQFF. The CDR3 coding sequence is TGTGCCAGCAGTTTATTGGACAGGGGATTGTTCAATGAGCAGTTCTTC.

The V and J genes are TRBV23-1 and TRBJ1-4; D is ambiguous. TRBV23-1 is an ORF for which the function is uncertain. V dropped 3 bases and J dropped 5 bases, with 16 bases sitting between them. This CDR3 has 16 residues. This chain's CDR3 is CASSHTLRAHNEKLFF. The CDR3 coding sequence is TGCGCCAGCAGTCACACACTCCGGGCCCACAATGAAAAACTGTTTTTT.

This chain links TRBV6-5 with TRBJ2-5; TRBD2 is a possible D gene (6 bases). Trimming took 4 bases from V and 2 from J, leaving 11 bases between them. CDR1 and CDR2 from the germline V gene are MNHEY and SVGAGI. This CDR3 region has 14 residues. In nucleotides, the CDR3 is TGTGCCAGCAGTTTGGGGACTCCTCAAGAGACCCAGTACTTC. It specifies CASSLGTPQETQYF.